The 30 T cell receptor beta chains given below trace back to one sample, sequenced in a study of breast tumors, draining lymph nodes, adjacent tissues. TCRdb re-called the multiplex PCR reads through MiXCR, storing one row per CDR3 protein. This sample has 250,000 or so distinct CDR3 sequences, with roughly 30% found just once. Axillary draining lymph nodes of breast cancer patients supplied the node samples. Sequencing was carried out using axillary lymph node tissue. Every receptor here comes from a female donor with breast cancer. Some clones in this sample may be carry-over from other donors' samples.

Note on this clonotype: A much larger clone sits a single nucleotide away, making a read error possible. V usage is TRBV11-3 and J usage is TRBJ2-1; D is perhaps TRBD1 or TRBD2 (5 bases each). The CDR3 length is 15 residues. CDR1 is SGHNT and CDR2 is YENEEA in the germline V gene. In DNA form, the CDR3 reads TGTGCCAGCAGCCGAACTAGGACACTCTACAATGAGCAGCTCTTC. Protein: CASSRTRTLYNEQLF.

This clonotype was recorded at least ten times. The chain couples TRBV10-3 to TRBJ1-6; no clear D gene. Germline V lookup: CDR1 ENHRY, CDR2 SYGVKD. The V and J ends lost 6 bases and 8 bases respectively, with 8 bases between them. The CDR3 covers 12 residues. Written as DNA, the CDR3 is TGTGCCATCAGCCTCGGTGATTCACCCCTCCACTTT. This sequence encodes CAISLGDSPLHF.

This sequence joins TRBV5-4 and TRBJ2-2; D gene uncertain. The DNA end lines up better with TRBJ1-1; the J call may be wrong. This CDR3 is 11 amino acids long. The germline gives CDR1 SGHNT, CDR2 YYREEE (reference sequence). The CDR3 here is CASSLGGAAFF. The CDR3 region has the DNA TGTGCCAGCAGCTTGGGGGGTGCAGCTTTCTTT.

Ten or more counts support this clonotype. The rearrangement links TRBV20-1 to TRBJ2-7, with 9 bases fitting TRBD2. The trim removed 3 bases at V and 5 bases at J, leaving 14 bases unmatched. The CDR3 sequence is 16 residues long. CDR1 DFQATT and CDR2 SNEGSKA come from the germline V gene (reference sequence). This CDR3 reads CSASDSGRRKTHEQYF. In DNA, the CDR3 is TGCAGTGCTAGTGATAGCGGGAGAAGGAAAACCCACGAGCAGTACTTC.

This clonotype came up many times. The V call is TRBV5-8, the J call TRBJ2-5; 9 bases line up with TRBD1. Germline V CDR1 and CDR2: SGHTS, YDEGEE. V dropped 0 bases and J dropped 4; count of bases not matched to a gene: 7. This CDR3 region has 16 residues. DNA of the CDR3: TGTGCCAGCAGCTTGGACCATGGACAGGGGACAGAGACCCAGTACTTC. Encoded protein: CASSLDHGQGTETQYF.

This clonotype was observed many times. The chain joins TRBV2 to TRBJ2-7; TRBD2 matches at 13 bases. The J segment lost 5 bases and the V segment lost 8 bases, leaving 3 bases of the junction unmatched. This CDR3 is 13 amino acids long. Germline CDR1 is SNHLY and CDR2 is FYNNEI. CDR3 amino acids: CASLGTSGNEQYF. The CDR3 DNA is TGTGCCAGCTTAGGGACTAGCGGGAACGAGCAGTACTTC.

V gene TRBV6-5 combines with J gene TRBJ2-1; 7 bases match TRBD2. The CDR3 runs to 16 residues. Losses at the gene ends were 1 base for V and 6 bases for J; bases not matched to a gene: 9. Germline CDR1 is MNHEY and CDR2 is SVGAGI. DNA of the CDR3: TGTGCCAGCAGTTACTTTACGGGAGGACGCGTCAATGAGCAGTTCTTC. Its translation: CASSYFTGGRVNEQFF.

This clonotype was picked up a small number of times. The chain uses TRBV12-3 or TRBV12-4 and TRBJ2-2; a weak D match, TRBD2 (6 bases). The CDR3 has 15 residues. The V end was cut by 3 bases, the J end by 7 bases, with 15 bases between. The CDR3 loop reads CASSLGGTLGGELFF. In DNA, the CDR3 is TGTGCCAGCAGTTTGGGCGGGACCTTGGGCGGGGAGCTGTTTTTT.

This clonotype was observed at least ten times. V and J are TRBV20-1 and TRBJ2-3; 10 positions match TRBD1. The length of the CDR3 is 16 residues. J lost 2 bases, V lost 8 bases, and 13 bases had no gene match. The germline CDR1 and CDR2 sequences are DFQATT and SNEGSKA (reference sequence). In DNA form, the CDR3 reads TGCAGTACTGACAGGGGGCTAGAGGAAGACACAGATACGCAGTATTTT. This gives the protein CSTDRGLEEDTDTQYF.

This clonotype has just one count. A much more abundant neighbour one base away suggests this may be a read error. The chain links TRBV11-2 to TRBJ2-3, with D uncertain. Germline V gives CDR1 SGHAT, CDR2 FQNNGV. There are 13 residues in the CDR3. Here the CDR3 DNA reads TGTGCCAGCAGGATACTTAACACAGATACGCAGTCTTTT. Translated, it gives CASRILNTDTQSF.

This clonotype was counted at least ten times. The rearrangement links TRBV19 to TRBJ2-7; 7 positions match TRBD1. Germline assignment: CDR1 LNHDA and CDR2 SQIVND (reference sequence). CDR3 length: 15 amino acids. With 5 bases clipped from V and 3 bases from J, the junction kept 10 bases outside the gene matches. CDR3 in amino acids: CASSQGDRELYEQYF. CDR3 coding DNA: TGTGCCAGTAGTCAGGGCGACAGGGAACTCTACGAGCAGTACTTC. Based on the CDR3 plus reference TRBV19 and TRBJ2-7, the full variable domain is DGGITQSPKYLFRKEGQNVTLSCEQNLNHDAMYWYRQDPGQGLRLIYYSQIVNDFQKGDIAEGYSVSREKKESFPLTVTSAQKNPTAFYLCASSQGDRELYEQYFGPGTRLTVT.

V usage is TRBV27 and J usage is TRBJ2-5, with 13 nucleotides matching TRBD2. V shed 4 bases, J shed 5 bases, and the junction held 13 bases outside the gene matches. The CDR3 contains 18 residues. The V gene's germline CDR1 is MNHEY and CDR2 SMNVEV (reference sequence). The CDR3 here is CASSSGLAGPSVVETQYF. CDR3 in DNA: TGTGCCAGCAGTTCGGGACTAGCGGGGCCGTCGGTCGTGGAGACCCAGTACTTC.

This clonotype was observed at least ten times. The CDR3 region has the DNA TGCAGTGCTAGGACAGGGCGGACAGATACGCAGTATTTT. Its protein product is CSARTGRTDTQYF. The rearrangement joins TRBV20-1 to TRBJ2-3; 7 positions match TRBD1. V dropped 3 bases and J dropped 3; count of bases not matched to a gene: 3. Germline V gives CDR1 DFQATT, CDR2 SNEGSKA (reference sequence). This CDR3 has 13 amino acids.

Many counts were recorded for this clonotype. The chain carries TRBV6-6 and TRBJ2-7; 8 bases agree with TRBD2. The germline CDR1 and CDR2 sequences are MNHNY and SVGAGI (reference sequence). This CDR3 spans 15 amino acids. The trim removed 7 bases at V and 2 bases at J, leaving 10 bases unmatched. The CDR3 sequence is CASTLGAGGPYEQYF. For the CDR3, the DNA is TGTGCCAGCACCCTAGGTGCGGGAGGCCCCTACGAGCAGTACTTC.

This clonotype was seen many times. The genes are TRBV20-1 and TRBJ2-5; 13 bases align to TRBD2. The germline gives CDR1 DFQATT, CDR2 SNEGSKA (reference sequence). The CDR3 has 15 residues. V shed 5 bases, J shed 5 bases, and the junction held 8 bases outside the gene matches. The CDR3 here is CSALGLAGRGETQYF. The CDR3 DNA reads TGCAGTGCTCTGGGACTAGCGGGAAGGGGGGAGACCCAGTACTTC.

This clonotype was recorded once. The chain joins TRBV20-1 to TRBJ1-1; D call uncertain. V dropped 3 bases and J dropped 3 bases, with 5 bases sitting between them. Germline V gene data show CDR1 as DFQATT and CDR2 as SNEGSKA (reference sequence). This CDR3 has 11 amino acids. DNA for the CDR3: TGCAGTGCTAGGCTACACACTGAAGCTTTCTTT. Translation: CSARLHTEAFF.

This clonotype was counted ten times or more. CDR3 residues: CASSLGSRQETQYF. The CDR3 coding sequence is TGTGCCAGCAGCTTAGGTTCCAGACAAGAGACCCAGTACTTC. The V and J genes are TRBV7-2 and TRBJ2-5; D gene ambiguous. Trimming took off 1 base at V and 2 bases at J, with 8 bases between the two ends. CDR1 and CDR2 from the germline V gene are SGHTA and FQGNSA. The CDR3 contains 14 residues.

This clonotype was observed at least ten times. The chain uses TRBV5-1 and TRBJ2-1; 8 nucleotides align to TRBD1. This CDR3 has 15 residues. Germline V CDR1 and CDR2: SGHRS, YFSETQ. The ends lost 3 bases at V and 2 bases at J; junction bases unmatched: 4. CDR3 sequence: CASSSGTGAYNEQFF. CDR3 coding DNA: TGCGCCAGCAGCTCCGGGACAGGAGCCTACAATGAGCAGTTCTTC.

This clonotype was counted only a few times. The rearrangement joins TRBV28 to TRBJ1-2; D may be TRBD1 (5 bases). Germline values: CDR1 MDHEN, CDR2 SYDVKM. Trimming took off 8 bases at V and 5 bases at J, with 12 bases between the two ends. This CDR3 is built from 12 residues. The CDR3 sequence is CASSGTQYGYTF. CDR3 coding DNA: TGTGCCAGCTCCGGGACTCAGTATGGCTACACCTTC.

The sample holds many counts of this clonotype. The chain combines TRBV5-1 with TRBJ2-5, with D possibly being TRBD1 or TRBD2 (5 bases each). V lost 0 bases and J lost 2, with 11 bases in between. Looked up from germline, CDR1 is SGHRS and CDR2 is YFSETQ. CDR3 length: 15 amino acids. In DNA form, the CDR3 reads TGCGCCAGCAGCTTGGCCGGGGCTACACAAGAGACCCAGTACTTC. It is translated as CASSLAGATQETQYF.

On this clonotype: This may stem from a read error, because a much larger clone lies one nucleotide away. The chain carries TRBV5-1 and TRBJ2-5; D possibly corresponds to TRBD1 (6 bases). CDR1 and CDR2 (germline): SGHRS, YFSETQ. The V end lost 4 bases, the J end lost 5 bases, and 12 bases lay between the germline ends. The CDR3 has 13 amino acids. The CDR3 sequence is CASSGQRRETQYF. The CDR3 region has the DNA TGCGCCAGCAGCGGACAGCGCAGGGAGACCCAGTACTTC.

This clonotype has only a few counts. This chain joins TRBV12-3 or TRBV12-4 and TRBJ2-6; 10 bases are a match to TRBD1. With 3 bases clipped from V and 1 base from J, the junction kept 9 bases outside the gene matches. The CDR3 runs 19 residues. DNA for the CDR3: TGTGCCAGCAGTTTTTACCGGGACAGGGGCGGTTCTGGGGCCAACGTCCTGACTTTC. Its protein product is CASSFYRDRGGSGANVLTF.

This clonotype has just a few counts. The chain employs TRBV5-1 and TRBJ2-5; D not certain. The length of the CDR3 is 14 residues. Trimming cost V 1 base and J 2 bases, with 9 bases left between them. From germline, CDR1 is SGHRS and CDR2 YFSETQ. The CDR3 sequence: CASSLRPLQETQYF. The DNA for the CDR3 is TGCGCCAGCAGCTTGCGACCGCTGCAAGAGACCCAGTACTTC.

This clonotype showed up many times. The chain joins TRBV12-3 or TRBV12-4 to TRBJ2-7; 7 nucleotides match TRBD2. This CDR3 is built from 16 residues. Trimming removed 6 bases from V and 3 bases from J; junction bases left unmatched: 14. This chain's CDR3 is CASSRPFRSGDYEQYF. DNA for the CDR3: TGTGCCAGCAGCCGCCCCTTTCGGAGCGGGGACTACGAGCAGTACTTC.

On this clonotype itself: With a much larger clone just one base away, this may be a read error. The V call is TRBV20-1, the J call TRBJ2-7, with 7 bases matching TRBD2. CDR3 size: 15 residues. Germline values: CDR1 DFQATT, CDR2 SNEGSKA (reference sequence). The CDR3 spells CSDRPPVAGSYEQYF. The CDR3 coding sequence is TGCAGTGATAGACCCCCTGTAGCGGGCTCTTACGAGCAGTACTTC.

The V and J genes are TRBV25-1 and TRBJ2-1, with 12 bases aligning to TRBD2. The V gene's germline CDR1 is MGHDK and CDR2 SYGVNS. The CDR3 is made up of 13 amino acids. CDR3: CATPSGRANEQFF. CDR3 DNA: TGTGCTACACCTAGCGGGAGGGCCAATGAGCAGTTCTTC.

The chain couples TRBV10-1 to TRBJ2-3; D gene unclear. V gave up 6 bases and J gave up 6 bases, with 19 bases separating them. Germline CDR1 is WNHNN and CDR2 is SYGVQD (reference sequence). This CDR3 comprises 15 residues. The CDR3 coding sequence is TGCGCCAGCAGCCACTTGGGATCGAGTGGGGATACGCAGTATTTT. Translating gives CASSHLGSSGDTQYF.

This clonotype was detected many times. The chain is built from TRBV9 and TRBJ2-5, with D possibly being TRBD2 (6 bases). This CDR3 comprises 14 residues. Germline V lookup: CDR1 SGDLS, CDR2 YYNGEE. Trimming took 2 bases from V and 2 from J, leaving 10 bases between them. This CDR3 reads CASSVGTHQETQYF. In DNA, the CDR3 is TGTGCCAGCAGCGTGGGGACTCATCAAGAGACCCAGTACTTC.

As regards this clonotype: A read error may explain this, as a much larger clone is one base away. Here the CDR3 DNA reads TGTGCCAGCAGCGGGAGGGCAAGTGAGCAGTTCTTC. The encoded protein is CASSGRASEQFF. This chain links TRBV9 with TRBJ2-1, with D possibly TRBD2 on 6 matching bases. CDR3 length: 12 residues. Between the trimmed V and J ends, which lost 3 bases and 9 bases, there was a span of 10 bases. Germline V gene data show CDR1 as SGDLS and CDR2 as YYNGEE.

The chain links TRBV6-2 or TRBV6-3 to TRBJ2-2, with D unresolved. The CDR3 loop spans 14 amino acids. The V gene lost 1 base and the J gene lost 4 bases, with 7 bases spanning the gap. The germline gives CDR1 MNHEY, CDR2 SVGEGT. The CDR3 coding sequence is TGTGCCAGCAGTTACTTACTAATCACCGGGGAGCTGTTTTTT. This gives the protein CASSYLLITGELFF.